This T cell receptor (beta chain) was sequenced during a study of blood T cell repertoires in COVID-19 (dated by TCRdb to 2020 to 2022). For the study in its entirety: Collaborator samples came from the United States, Italy and Spain and covered acute and convalescent phases of COVID-19. Subjects who had been exposed to COVID-19, were actively infected with it, or had recovered from it provided the deeply sampled blood TCRbeta repertoires that made up the dataset. The samples were drawn from the first 160 participants of the ongoing ImmuneRACE study and from 1,254 subjects provided by 6 global collaborators. The repertoires were made available in a free public database intended to serve as a resource for research on the immune response to SARS-CoV-2. Where available, HLA class I and class II types were taken from metadata supplied by the sample provider and were not determined by assay-based typing. The prospective study material was composed of cDNA or gDNA derived from T cells, B-cell-depleted T cells, or PBMCs. Nearly every sample came with metadata listing a de-identified subject ID, COVID-19 status, age in years and sex.

Collaborating institutions collected whole blood in K2EDTA tubes following their own protocols. For TCRbeta analysis, collaborators shipped samples in one of three forms: frozen whole blood, isolated PBMCs, or DNA extracted from either of those sample types. TCRbeta CDR3 regions were amplified from genomic DNA by means of the immunoSEQ Assay, a bias-controlled multiplex PCR. Under the source paper's analysis protocol: Nucleated cell counts per sample were estimated from amplification of reference gene primers within the assay. To quantify the absolute abundance of each unique TCRbeta CDR3 rearrangement, sequence reads were collapsed and filtered. For each sample, productive Simpson clonality was calculated by taking the square root of Simpson's diversity index across productive rearrangements. TCRdb's version of the immuneACCESS table is confined to in-frame rearrangements and falls short of the full clone set. An unresolved V gene accounts for under half of the shortfall where checked; the remainder is of unknown origin. The V and J calls and the clone size are those of that table, but D and trimming were determined from the DNA. Here the sample has tens of thousands of clones; around 90% occur a single time. The ten most abundant clones make up over 2.5% of the sample.

For this clone: The clone's antigen remains unknown. No per-base quality is available; no much larger clone lies one base away.

According to the germline V gene, CDR1 reads ENHRY and CDR2 reads SYGVKD. From its cysteine to its phenylalanine, the CDR3 spans 15 amino acids. Just CDR3 DNA is preserved here, 45 bases in frame from base 1. Trimming takes 7 bases off V and 1 base off J; junction bases not matched to a gene: 4. Points the paper makes about the study in general: The amount of clinical and demographic metadata varied by source and participant and was provided uncurated.

In this chain, TRBV10-3 is recombined with TRBJ2-2, with 9 middle bases fitting TRBD2. The sample consisted of peripheral blood. This clonotype was sampled from a man aged 45-65 years with active COVID-19. The sequenced DNA is TGTGCCATCAAACTTAGCGGGGGGAACACCGGGGAGCTGTTTTTT. This encodes CAIKLSGGNTGELFF.